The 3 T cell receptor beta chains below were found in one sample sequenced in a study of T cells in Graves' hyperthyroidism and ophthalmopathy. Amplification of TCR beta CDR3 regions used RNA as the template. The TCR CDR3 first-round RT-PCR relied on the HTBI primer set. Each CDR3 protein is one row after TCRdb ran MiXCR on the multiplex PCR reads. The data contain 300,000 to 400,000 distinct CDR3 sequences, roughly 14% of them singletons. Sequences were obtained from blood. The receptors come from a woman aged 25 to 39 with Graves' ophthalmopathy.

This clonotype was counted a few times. CDR3 amino acids: CSVPSGGPGSGANVLTF. CDR3 nucleotide sequence: TGCAGTGTCCCGTCCGGGGGACCAGGCTCTGGGGCCAACGTCCTGACTTTC. This chain links TRBV20-1 with TRBJ2-6; a possible D gene is TRBD2 (6 bases). The CDR3 length is 17 residues. Germline assignment: CDR1 DFQATT and CDR2 SNEGSKA (reference sequence). V lost 7 bases and J 0 bases, leaving 19 bases between the germline ends.

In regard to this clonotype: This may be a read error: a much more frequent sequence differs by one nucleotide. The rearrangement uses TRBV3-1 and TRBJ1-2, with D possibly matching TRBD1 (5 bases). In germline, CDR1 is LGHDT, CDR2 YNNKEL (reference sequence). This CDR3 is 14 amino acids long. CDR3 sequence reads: CASSPSREADGCTF. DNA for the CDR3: TGTGCCAGCAGCCCAAGCAGGGAGGCTGATGGCTGCACCTTC. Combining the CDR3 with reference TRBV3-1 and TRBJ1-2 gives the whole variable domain DTAVSQTPKYLVTQMGNDKSIKCEQNLGHDTMYWYKQDSKKFLKIMFSYNNKELIINETVPNRFSPKSPDKAHLNLHINSLELGDSAVYFCASSPSREADGCTFGSGTRLTVV.

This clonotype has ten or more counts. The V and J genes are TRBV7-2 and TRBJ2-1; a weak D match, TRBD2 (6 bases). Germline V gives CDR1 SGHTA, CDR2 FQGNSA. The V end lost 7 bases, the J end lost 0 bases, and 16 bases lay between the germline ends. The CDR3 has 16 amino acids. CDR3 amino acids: CASTGGTQSSYNEQFF. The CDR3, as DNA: TGTGCCAGCACCGGAGGGACTCAGAGCTCCTACAATGAGCAGTTCTTC.